This TCR beta chain was documented in a study of T cells in Graves' hyperthyroidism and ophthalmopathy. This clonotype was observed a few times. Trimming took off 1 base at V and 6 bases at J, with 10 bases between the two ends. This CDR3 is built from 14 residues. Amplified TCR beta CDR3 regions derived from RNA transcripts. The study used the HTBI primer set for a first-round RT-PCR of the TCR CDR3. TCRdb redid the calling of the multiplex PCR reads with MiXCR, one entry per CDR3 protein. The sample holds around 540,000 distinct CDR3 sequences, 15% to 20% seen once. This TCR came from a woman aged 25 to 39 with Graves' ophthalmopathy. This chain joins TRBV12-3 or TRBV12-4 and TRBJ2-4, with a weak D call TRBD2 (5 bases). The sequenced material came from blood. CDR3 nucleotide sequence: TGTGCCAGCAGTTTAGGCTCCGGGGTAAACATTCAGTACTTC. It is translated as CASSLGSGVNIQYF.